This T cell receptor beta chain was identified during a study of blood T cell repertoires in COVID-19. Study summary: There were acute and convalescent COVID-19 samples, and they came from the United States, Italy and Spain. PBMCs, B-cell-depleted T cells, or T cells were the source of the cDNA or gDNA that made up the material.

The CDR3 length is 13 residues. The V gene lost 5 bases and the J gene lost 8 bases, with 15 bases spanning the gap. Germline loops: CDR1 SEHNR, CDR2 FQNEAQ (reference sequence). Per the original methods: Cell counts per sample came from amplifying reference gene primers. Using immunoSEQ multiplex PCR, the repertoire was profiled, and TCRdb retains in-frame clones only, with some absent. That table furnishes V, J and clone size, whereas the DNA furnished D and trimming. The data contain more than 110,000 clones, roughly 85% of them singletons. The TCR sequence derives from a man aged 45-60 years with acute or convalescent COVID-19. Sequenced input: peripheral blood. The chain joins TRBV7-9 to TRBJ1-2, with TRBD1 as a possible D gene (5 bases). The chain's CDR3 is CASSHYRIYGYTF. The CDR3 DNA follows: TGTGCCAGCAGCCACTACAGGATTTACGGCTACACCTTC.